This T cell receptor (beta chain) is from a study of T cell clonotyping in hematopoietic cell transplantation listed by TCRdb under 2021. About the full investigation: Pretransplant samples from recipients were collected after cytoreduction. A total of 130 to 150 blood samples were gathered in the study from 35 to 45 consecutive transplant recipients along with their related donors. Recruitment of patients was conducted between late 2015 and January 2017, and follow-up was continued until late 2020 or death. Broader findings and caveats from the paper: Overlap with donor repertoires was found for only a small fraction of recipient repertoires, with over 95% found to appear de novo at the given depth. Recipient TCR diversity fell after transplant, with pathologically expanded clonotypes rising progressively from day 30 to day 180. Broader posttransplant TCR repertoire diversity was predicted by donor and pretransplant recipient Inverse Simpson Index values. The sample size was limited, and CD4 and CD8 repertoire contributions could not be separated because cells were not sorted.

TCR beta CDR3 regions were amplified from genomic DNA with the immunoSEQ assay, a bias-controlled multiplex PCR using V- and J-specific primers. In a second PCR step, the CDR3 amplicons were tagged with a proprietary barcode plus Illumina adapter sequences. An Illumina MiSeq instrument was used for sequencing of the CDR3 libraries. Under the source paper's analysis protocol: Export and quality control were done with immunoSEQ Analyzer 3.0, while downstream analyses used R Bioconductor and Immunarch. Repertoire metrics were calculated using only productive rearrangements within the normalized downsampled data set. Pathologically expanded clonotypes were defined as those larger than 5 templates in the normalized cohort. The Inverse Simpson Index was used to measure repertoire diversity. CMV-specificity analyses were carried out on the non-normalized data set to capture all clonotypes. Imported from immuneACCESS, the table was reduced by TCRdb to in-frame sequences with V and J called. These copies leave out some clones; in studies compared against another copy, an unresolved V gene accounts for under half, and the cause of the remainder is not known. V, J and clone size reflect that table, while D and trimming were determined from the DNA. The sample table contains around 11,000 clones; only one count was recorded for around 87% of them. The ten largest clones add up to 14% to 15% of the sample.

The germline V gene yields SNHLY for CDR1 and FYNNEI for CDR2. From cysteine to phenylalanine, the CDR3 is 12 amino acids long. The read is trimmed to its CDR3 DNA, 36 bases read in frame from base 1. V is cut by 7 bases and J by 6 bases, and the space between the germline ends is 11 bases. What this sample's time point label stands for: recipient sample about 28 days before transplant, after cytoreduction. Recipient blood was collected about 28 days before transplant and at days 30, 100 and 180 after transplant. Using Nuclei Lysis Solution, genomic DNA was extracted from unfractionated peripheral blood mononuclear cells that were either fresh or cryopreserved. In the case of this clone: The clone's antigen remains unknown. No base quality information exists; no much larger clone differs at one position.

The clonotype comes from a woman aged 45 to 65 with chronic myeloid leukemia. Some clones in this sample may be carry-over from other donors' samples. This specimen consisted of peripheral blood mononuclear cells, obtained before stem cell transplant. The receptor chain draws on TRBV2 and TRBJ2-3; matching of 7 bases hints at TRBD1 as the D gene. The sequenced DNA is TGTGCCAGCACGGCAGGGGGGGATACGCAGTATTTT. This sequence encodes CASTAGGDTQYF.